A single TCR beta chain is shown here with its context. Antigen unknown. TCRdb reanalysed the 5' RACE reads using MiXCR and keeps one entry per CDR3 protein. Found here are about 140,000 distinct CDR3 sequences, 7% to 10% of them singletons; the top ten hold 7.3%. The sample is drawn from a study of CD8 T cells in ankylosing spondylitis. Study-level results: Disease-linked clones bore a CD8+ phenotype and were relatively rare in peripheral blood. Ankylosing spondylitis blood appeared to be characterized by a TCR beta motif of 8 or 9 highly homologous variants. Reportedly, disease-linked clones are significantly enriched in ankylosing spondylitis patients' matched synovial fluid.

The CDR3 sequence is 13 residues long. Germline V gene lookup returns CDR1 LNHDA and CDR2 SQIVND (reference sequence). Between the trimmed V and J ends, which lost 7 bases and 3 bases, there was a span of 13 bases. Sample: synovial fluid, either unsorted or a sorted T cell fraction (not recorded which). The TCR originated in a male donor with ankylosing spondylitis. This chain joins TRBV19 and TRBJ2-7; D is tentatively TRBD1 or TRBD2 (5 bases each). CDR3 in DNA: TGTGCCAGTAAGGGGACGGACGGCTACGAGCAGTACTTC. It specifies CASKGTDGYEQYF.